This TCR beta chain was captured by sequencing in a study of cytomegalovirus exposure and HLA in healthy donors. Broader study findings: A later analysis by the authors found several of the most significant clusters apparently linked to common viral pathogens. Reports credit the classifier with highly specific, highly sensitive diagnosis of cytomegalovirus status. Relative to the approximately 670-donor mean, N-insertions were reportedly fewer in an Asian-associated ancestry cluster in a later analysis. Highly shared variants forming one cluster were likely a sequencing artifact.

In the case of this clone: Its cognate antigen is unknown.

A multiplex PCR was run with 60 Vbeta primers and 13 Jbeta primers. Using immunoSEQ multiplex PCR, the repertoire was profiled, and TCRdb retains in-frame clones only, with some absent. The sample comprises under 200,000 clones, roughly 77% of which are singletons, and roughly 2% rests with the top ten. The source material was PBMCs. The sequence was collected from a man in his forties or fifties in good health and CMV-seropositive.

The CDR3 region is CASRGMYSYNSPLHF. The DNA of the CDR3 is TGTGCCAGCCGGGGAATGTACTCCTATAATTCACCCCTCCACTTT. The V call is TRBV19, the J call TRBJ1-6; D gene unclear. The CDR3 totals 15 residues. Germline CDR1 reads LNHDA; CDR2 reads SQIVND (reference sequence). Trimming shortened V by 9 bases and J by 0 bases, and 12 bases separated the two germline ends.